The 20 T cell receptor beta chains reported below all come from one sample, sequenced in a study of cytomegalovirus exposure and HLA in healthy donors. The PCR employed 60 Vbeta primers together with 13 Jbeta primers. The method was immunoSEQ multiplex PCR; TCRdb's version includes in-frame clones alone and lacks a portion of them. There are fewer than 180,000 clones in the sample; 55% to 80% occur only once, and around 7.1% lies in the top ten. The sample consisted of PBMCs. These receptor sequences come from a woman aged 55-69 years in good health and CMV-seropositive.

The chain carries TRBV28 and TRBJ2-7; 7 nucleotides match TRBD1. V trimming: 1 base; J trimming: 0 bases; junction bases outside the gene matches: 9. Germline CDR1 reads MDHEN; CDR2 reads SYDVKM. The CDR3 extends over 17 amino acids. CDR3 bases: TGTGCCAGCAGTTTATATGGTCCCGGGACAGCCTCCTACGAGCAGTACTTC. Protein sequence: CASSLYGPGTASYEQYF.

This chain connects TRBV7-3 to TRBJ2-3, with D possibly TRBD2 on 7 matching bases. The V gene's germline CDR1 is SGHTA and CDR2 FQGTGA. Trimming pared 1 base from V and 0 bases from J, leaving 17 bases between. The CDR3 covers 18 residues. This chain's CDR3 is CASSLRGGSSGSTDTQYF. The CDR3 bases are TGTGCCAGCAGCTTAAGAGGGGGGTCTAGCGGTAGCACAGATACGCAGTATTTT.

The chain couples TRBV7-9 to TRBJ1-4; D gene uncertain. CDR1 is SEHNR and CDR2 is FQNEAQ in the germline V gene (reference sequence). The CDR3 runs to 15 residues. V lost 4 bases to trimming and J lost 0 bases, with 9 bases between them. The CDR3 loop reads CASSSSETTNEKLFF. Written as DNA, the CDR3 is TGTGCCAGCAGCTCCAGTGAAACAACTAATGAAAAACTGTTTTTT.

This clone was observed a single time. V and J are TRBV7-2 and TRBJ2-4, with a tentative D call TRBD2 (6 bases). Trimming took 10 bases from V and 6 from J, leaving 10 bases between them. Germline V CDR1 and CDR2: SGHTA, FQGNSA. The CDR3 extends over 11 amino acids. CDR3 nucleotides: TGTGCCACCCGTAGCGGAAACATTCAGTACTTC. It yields the protein CATRSGNIQYF.

This rearrangement joins TRBV6-1 to TRBJ1-2; D unclear. V gave up 7 bases and J gave up 3 bases, with 18 bases separating them. CDR1 and CDR2 from the germline V gene are MNHNS and SASEGT. The length of the CDR3 is 15 residues. This chain's CDR3 is CASNPRLSRYYGYTF. CDR3 nucleotide sequence: TGTGCCAGCAACCCCCGCTTGAGTCGCTACTATGGCTACACCTTC.

This chain connects TRBV23-1 to TRBJ2-2; D is perhaps TRBD1 (6 bases). TRBV23-1 belongs to the ORF category, with a function that is uncertain. Trimming cost V 2 bases and J 1 base, with 11 bases left between them. This CDR3 has 16 amino acids. This CDR3 reads CASSQEGEKNTGELFF. The CDR3 DNA reads TGCGCCAGCAGTCAAGAGGGGGAGAAGAACACCGGGGAGCTGTTTTTT.

In this sample, this clone turned up a few times. The chain couples TRBV9 to TRBJ2-1; weak D call: TRBD1 (5 bases). The length of the CDR3 is 14 residues. Trimming took 3 bases from V and 6 from J, leaving 13 bases between them. Per germline, CDR1 SGDLS and CDR2 YYNGEE. CDR3 sequence reads: CASSDRDTGNEQFF. The DNA of the CDR3 is TGTGCCAGCAGCGACCGTGACACAGGCAATGAGCAGTTCTTC.

This clone was seen more than once but under ten times. V is TRBV21-1 and J is TRBJ2-3; TRBD2, as called in the table, went unchecked against the DNA. TRBV21-1 is shown as a pseudogene. CDR3 length equals 15 residues. This chain's CDR3 is CASSKIKEGPGTQYF. The DNA of the CDR3 is TGTGCCAGCAGCAAAATAAAGGAGGGCCCTGGTACGCAGTATTTT.

This rearrangement joins TRBV5-4 to TRBJ2-7; weak D call: TRBD2 (5 bases). Trimming shortened V by 5 bases and J by 6 bases, and 15 bases separated the two germline ends. CDR1 SGHNT and CDR2 YYREEE come from the germline V gene (reference sequence). This CDR3 is 13 amino acids long. In DNA form, the CDR3 reads TGTGCCAGCAGAGGCGAGGGCCTGACCGAGCAGTACTTC. It codes for CASRGEGLTEQYF. The complete variable domain, with remaining parts taken from reference TRBV5-4 and TRBJ2-7, reads ETGVTQSPTHLIKTRGQQVTLRCSSQSGHNTVSWYQQALGQGPQFIFQYYREEENGRGNFPPRFSGLQFPNYSSELNVNALELDDSALYLCASRGEGLTEQYFGPGTRLTVT.

The chain carries TRBV19 and TRBJ1-5; 11 positions agree with TRBD1. The CDR3 consists of 16 residues. Losses at the gene ends were 10 bases for V and 1 base for J; bases not matched to a gene: 9. CDR1 and CDR2 from the germline V gene are LNHDA and SQIVND (reference sequence). The CDR3 DNA reads as TGTGCCACCCGGGACAGGGGGTCACAAAGCAATCAGCCCCAGCATTTT. Residues: CATRDRGSQSNQPQHF.

The chain couples TRBV18 to TRBJ2-7, with 10 bases aligning to TRBD1. The germline V gene encodes CDR1 KGHSH and CDR2 LQKENI. The CDR3 totals 17 residues. Unmatched junction bases numbered 13, after V lost 5 bases and J lost 3 bases. CDR3 bases: TGTGCCAGCTCAGCTCTGACTCCGGGACAGGGGAGCTACGAGCAGTACTTC. Its translation: CASSALTPGQGSYEQYF.

This clone was counted only a few times. J is TRBJ2-7 and V is TRBV6-6; D gene ambiguous. V shed 0 bases and J shed 3 bases, with 3 bases lying between them. This CDR3 is built from 12 residues. Germline values: CDR1 MNHNY, CDR2 SVGAGI (reference sequence). The CDR3 protein is CASSYSSYEQYF. CDR3 nucleotide sequence: TGTGCCAGCAGTTACTCGAGCTACGAGCAGTACTTC.

This sequence joins TRBV7-2 and TRBJ2-3; the D gene is possibly TRBD1 (6 bases). V lost 5 bases and J 0 bases, leaving 15 bases between the germline ends. The germline gives CDR1 SGHTA, CDR2 FQGNSA. This CDR3 spans 16 amino acids. CDR3 nucleotides: TGTGCCAGCAGCAAAAGGCGGACAGCTAGCACAGATACGCAGTATTTT. Translation gives CASSKRRTASTDTQYF.

The chain recombines TRBV7-7 with TRBJ2-2, with TRBD2 matching over 11 bases. CDR3 length: 17 amino acids. Germline V lookup: CDR1 SSHAT, CDR2 FNYEAQ (reference sequence). V lost 5 bases, J lost 7 bases, and 12 bases stayed unmatched. The CDR3 DNA sequence: TGTGCCAGCAGCCCACGTTTTAGCGGGAGGGCAGGCGGGGAGCTGTTTTTT. It codes for CASSPRFSGRAGGELFF.

This clone has just a few counts. Distinct nucleotide sequences in the sample also encode this CDR3. The V gene is TRBV30, the J gene TRBJ2-7, with 11 bases that match TRBD1. V dropped 2 bases and J dropped 4; count of bases not matched to a gene: 7. In germline, CDR1 is GTSNPN, CDR2 SVGIG (reference sequence). This CDR3 region has 15 residues. DNA for the CDR3: TGTGCCTGGAGTCGAACCGGGACAGGGGGGTACGAGCAGTACTTC. Protein product: CAWSRTGTGGYEQYF.

This clone was seen just once. The chain employs TRBV7-2 and TRBJ2-3; D possibly corresponds to TRBD2 (5 bases). This CDR3 is 16 amino acids long. Looked up from germline, CDR1 is SGHTA and CDR2 is FQGNSA. Trimming cost V 1 base and J 0 bases, with 11 bases left between them. The CDR3 DNA follows: TGTGCCAGCAGCTTAGTAGGCGGGCCTAGCACAGATACGCAGTATTTT. Translating gives CASSLVGGPSTDTQYF.

The V call is TRBV6-5, the J call TRBJ2-1; no clear D gene. The CDR3 runs to 11 residues. CDR1 and CDR2 (germline): MNHEY, SVGAGI. V was cut by 2 bases and J by 11 bases, with 7 bases left in between. CDR3 DNA: TGTGCCAGCAGTTACCAGCGTAAGCAGTTCTTC. Translation gives CASSYQRKQFF.

The rearrangement joins TRBV5-1 to TRBJ1-1, with a tentative D call TRBD1 (6 bases). This CDR3 spans 13 amino acids. Trimming left V 1 base short and J 4 bases short, with 8 bases between. Germline CDR1 is SGHRS and CDR2 is YFSETQ. CDR3 DNA sequence: TGCGCCAGCAGCTTGATGGGGGCCACTGAAGCTTTCTTT. Its protein is CASSLMGATEAFF.

The count of this clone is one. CDR3 coding DNA: TGTGCCAGCAGGCCACCGGGACTAGCCTACGAGCAGTACTTC. Translation gives CASRPPGLAYEQYF. The V and J genes are TRBV28 and TRBJ2-7, with 8 bases that match TRBD2. V shed 6 bases and J 2 bases; nucleotides not matched to a gene: 6. Germline CDR1 and CDR2: MDHEN and SYDVKM. This CDR3 region has 14 residues.

The rearrangement links TRBV15 to TRBJ1-1; tentative D call: TRBD1 (6 bases). Trimming took 5 bases from V and 5 from J, leaving 12 bases between them. The CDR3 runs to 13 residues. Germline loops: CDR1 LNHNV, CDR2 YYDKDF (reference sequence). CDR3 in DNA: TGTGCCACCAGCTTTCAGGGGCTTACTGAAGCTTTCTTT. This gives the protein CATSFQGLTEAFF.